The 3 T cell receptor beta chains below come from one sample, sequenced in a study of T cell responses to AZD1222 COVID-19 vaccine. Clones were sequenced by immunoSEQ multiplex PCR, and TCRdb holds only the in-frame ones, with some missing. The data show approximately 30,000 clones, about three quarters seen once. The source was peripheral blood, collected on day 0 of AZD1222 vaccination. The receptors here all came from an adult in good health.

The chain has TRBV30 and TRBJ2-1; 10 positions match TRBD2. This CDR3 is built from 14 residues. Trimming took 5 bases from V and 2 from J; bases not matched to a gene: 3. Germline loops: CDR1 GTSNPN, CDR2 SVGIG (reference sequence). The CDR3 nucleotides read TGTGCCTGGGGGACTAGCGTGGCCTACAATGAGCAGTTCTTC. It encodes CAWGTSVAYNEQFF.

This clone was observed a single time. The gene calls are TRBV24-1 and TRBJ2-7; D unclear. The germline V gene encodes CDR1 KGHDR and CDR2 SFDVKD. CDR3 length equals 11 residues. CDR3 bases: TGTGCGGGGATTAGACCTAGCGAGCAGTACGTC. The encoded protein is CAGIRPSEQYV.

The V and J genes are TRBV24-1 and TRBJ2-5; D is perhaps TRBD1 or TRBD2 (5 bases each). Between the trimmed V and J ends, which lost 3 bases and 1 base, there was a span of 11 bases. The CDR3 totals 15 residues. CDR1 KGHDR and CDR2 SFDVKD come from the germline V gene. DNA of the CDR3: TGTGCCACCAGTGATCGAGGGGCCCTCCAAGAGACCCAGTACTTC. Translating gives CATSDRGALQETQYF.